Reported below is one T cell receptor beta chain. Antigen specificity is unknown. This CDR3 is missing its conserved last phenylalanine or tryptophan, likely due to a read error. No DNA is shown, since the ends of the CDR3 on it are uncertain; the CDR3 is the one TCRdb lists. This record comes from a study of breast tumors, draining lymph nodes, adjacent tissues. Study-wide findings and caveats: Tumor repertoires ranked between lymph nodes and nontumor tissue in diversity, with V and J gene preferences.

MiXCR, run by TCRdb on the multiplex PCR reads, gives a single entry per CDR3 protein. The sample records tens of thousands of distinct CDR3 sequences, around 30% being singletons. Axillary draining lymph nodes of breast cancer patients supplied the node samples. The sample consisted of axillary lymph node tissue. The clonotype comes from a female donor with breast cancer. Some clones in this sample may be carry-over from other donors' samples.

The CDR3 is CATRGDRAQPRHL. The V and J genes are TRBV2 and TRBJ1-5; TRBD1, the table's D call, was not compared with the DNA. The CDR3 sequence runs 13 residues, both termini included. Germline values: CDR1 SNHLY, CDR2 FYNNEI.